These 10 T cell receptor beta chains originate from one sample sequenced in a study of shared clonotypes between healthy human individuals. TCRdb's table, derived via immunoSEQ multiplex PCR, lists solely in-frame clones and lacks some. The sample consists of roughly 2.6 million clones, approximately 94% of them appearing once. Sequencing input: naive CD4+ T cells sorted from blood. Regarding subset: CD45RA+ positively selected. The receptor source for this set is a man between 18 and 35 years old in good health.

This clone is a singleton in its sample. The genes are TRBV18 and TRBJ2-2, with 9 bases matching TRBD2. Per germline, CDR1 KGHSH and CDR2 LQKENI. The CDR3 is made up of 17 amino acids. Trimming cost V 0 bases and J 4 bases; bases outside gene matches: 6. Here the CDR3 reads CASSPPLGLAATGELFF. The CDR3 coding sequence is TGTGCCAGCTCACCACCATTGGGACTAGCCGCCACCGGGGAGCTGTTTTTT.

V gene TRBV6-5 combines with J gene TRBJ2-1; the match to TRBD2 covers 7 bases. The junction had 3 bases not matched to a gene; V was cut back by 0 bases and J by 1 base. This CDR3 has 16 residues. Germline CDR1 reads MNHEY; CDR2 reads SVGAGI. The CDR3 spells CASSYSDGRSYNEQFF. DNA for the CDR3: TGTGCCAGCAGTTACTCTGACGGGAGGTCCTACAATGAGCAGTTCTTC.

This sequence joins TRBV30 and TRBJ2-3; weak D call: TRBD2 (5 bases). V gave up 4 bases and J gave up 5 bases, with 13 bases separating them. The germline V gene has CDR1 GTSNPN and CDR2 SVGIG (reference sequence). The CDR3 is made up of 13 amino acids. The CDR3 DNA is TGTGCCTGGACGAAACTAGGCAGAGATACGCAGTATTTT. Translated, it gives CAWTKLGRDTQYF.

This chain joins TRBV19 and TRBJ2-6, with D possibly matching TRBD1 (6 bases). V was trimmed by 5 bases and J by 0 bases, leaving 17 bases between them. The CDR3 spans 18 residues. CDR1 and CDR2 (germline): LNHDA, SQIVND (reference sequence). The CDR3 nucleotides are TGTGCCAGTAGTCTCGTCCCGGGACACAGCTCTGGGGCCAACGTCCTGACTTTC. It is translated as CASSLVPGHSSGANVLTF.

The CDR3 region is CASSQAGEAFF. CDR3 sequence (DNA): TGCGCCAGCAGCCAAGCGGGTGAAGCTTTCTTT. This chain links TRBV4-1 with TRBJ1-1; D unresolved. Trimming cost V 1 base and J 7 bases, with 4 bases left between them. Germline loops: CDR1 MGHRA, CDR2 YSYEKL. The CDR3 runs to 11 residues.

The V call is TRBV6-5, the J call TRBJ1-5; the match to TRBD1 covers 10 bases. The junction had 7 bases not matched to a gene; V was cut back by 6 bases and J by 8 bases. The germline gives CDR1 MNHEY, CDR2 SVGAGI. This CDR3 contains 14 residues. CDR3 nucleotide sequence: TGTGCCAGCAGCCAGGGACAGGGGCTAGAGCCCCAGCATTTT. Its translation is CASSQGQGLEPQHF.

The rearrangement joins TRBV19 to TRBJ2-2, with 11 positions matching TRBD2. Germline CDR1 is LNHDA and CDR2 is SQIVND (reference sequence). The CDR3 length is 15 residues. Trimming at V came to 6 bases and at J to 3 bases, leaving 3 bases not matched to a gene. The CDR3 DNA is TGTGCCAGTAGATGGGGACTAGCGGACACCGGGGAGCTGTTTTTT. Its translation: CASRWGLADTGELFF.

The chain is built from TRBV19 and TRBJ2-2; the D call may be TRBD1 or TRBD2 (5 bases each). Germline-derived CDR1 and CDR2 are LNHDA and SQIVND (reference sequence). V was trimmed by 3 bases and J by 1 base, leaving 9 bases between them. The CDR3 covers 15 residues. This CDR3 is CASSMGVLNTGELFF. In DNA form, the CDR3 reads TGTGCCAGTAGTATGGGGGTCCTGAACACCGGGGAGCTGTTTTTT.

The rearrangement uses TRBV2 and TRBJ2-5, with TRBD1 as a possible D gene (6 bases). Germline V gene data show CDR1 as SNHLY and CDR2 as FYNNEI. V lost 1 base to trimming and J lost 2 bases, with 11 bases between them. The CDR3 has 15 amino acids. DNA of the CDR3: TGTGCCAGCAGTGAAGGAGGGACAATACAAGAGACCCAGTACTTC. It encodes CASSEGGTIQETQYF.

The chain uses TRBV12-5 and TRBJ2-1; TRBD1 agrees at 10 bases. Trimming took 5 bases from V and 6 from J; bases not matched to a gene: 4. CDR1 is LGHNT, CDR2 FRNRAP, per germline. The CDR3 runs 14 residues. The CDR3 DNA sequence: TGTGCTAGTGGTCGGGACAGGGGATTCAATGAGCAGTTCTTC. Protein: CASGRDRGFNEQFF. The full variable domain, in which reference TRBV12-5 and TRBJ2-1 provide the parts outside the CDR3, is DARVTQTPRHKVTEMGQEVTMRCQPILGHNTVFWYRQTMMQGLELLAYFRNRAPLDDSGMPKDRFSAEMPDATLATLKIQPSEPRDSAVYFCASGRDRGFNEQFFGPGTRLTVL.